The clone carrying this T cell receptor (beta chain) turned up a few times. What was sequenced were expressed TCRB transcripts, since all of the isolated RNA had been reverse transcribed. Produced via immunoSEQ multiplex PCR; TCRdb's table is partial and in-frame only. The sample contains 600,000 to 650,000 clones, roughly 15% of which appear only once. The sample originates from a study of beta chain features in type 1 diabetes. Sample: naive CD4+ T cells from blood. The sequence derives from a man aged 18 to 29 in good health.

CDR3 protein: CASSARDSQTYEQYF. The CDR3 DNA is TGTGCCAGCAGCGCAAGGGACAGTCAGACCTACGAGCAGTACTTC. This chain links TRBV9 with TRBJ2-7; the match to TRBD1 covers 7 bases. Per the germline V gene, CDR1 is SGDLS and CDR2 is YYNGEE. Losses at the gene ends were 3 bases for V and 2 bases for J; bases not matched to a gene: 8. This CDR3 region has 15 residues.